This T cell receptor beta chain is from a study of blood T cell repertoires in COVID-19. Turning to the study itself: Acute and convalescent COVID-19 specimens originated in the United States, Italy and Spain. From T cells, B-cell-depleted T cells, or PBMCs came the material, which was cDNA or gDNA.

The CDR3 is 15 residues long. The germline V gene encodes CDR1 LGHNA and CDR2 YSLEER. With 1 base removed from V and 7 bases from J, the gap between germline ends came to 11 bases. How the authors handled the data: Amplification of reference gene primers provided the estimated nucleated cell counts. TCRdb's copy holds only in-frame clones and misses some; the assay was immunoSEQ multiplex PCR. The V and J calls and clone size come from that table; D and trimming were worked out from the DNA. The table records tens of thousands of clones, roughly 80% of them present only once. The chain carries TRBV4-3 and TRBJ1-6; no clear D. The sequenced sample consisted of peripheral blood. This TCR derives from a human donor in a cohort sampled during active COVID-19. The CDR3 loop is CASSQASTPNSPLHF. The CDR3 nucleotides are TGCGCCAGCAGCCAAGCTAGCACCCCAAATTCACCCCTCCACTTT.